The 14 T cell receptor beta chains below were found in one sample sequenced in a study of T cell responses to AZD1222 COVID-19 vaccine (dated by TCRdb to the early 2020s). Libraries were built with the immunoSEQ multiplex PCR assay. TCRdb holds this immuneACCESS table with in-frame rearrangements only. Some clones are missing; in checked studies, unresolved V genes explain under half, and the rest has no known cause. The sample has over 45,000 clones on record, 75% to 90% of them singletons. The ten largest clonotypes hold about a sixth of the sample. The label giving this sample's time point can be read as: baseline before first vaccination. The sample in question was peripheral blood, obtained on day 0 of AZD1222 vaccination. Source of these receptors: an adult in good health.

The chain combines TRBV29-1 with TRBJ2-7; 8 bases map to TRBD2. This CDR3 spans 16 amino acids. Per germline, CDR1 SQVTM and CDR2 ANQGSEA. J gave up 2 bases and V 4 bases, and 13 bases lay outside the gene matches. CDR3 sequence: CSVGEAYSGITYEQYF. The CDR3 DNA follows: TGCAGCGTTGGCGAGGCCTATAGCGGGATTACCTACGAGCAGTACTTC.

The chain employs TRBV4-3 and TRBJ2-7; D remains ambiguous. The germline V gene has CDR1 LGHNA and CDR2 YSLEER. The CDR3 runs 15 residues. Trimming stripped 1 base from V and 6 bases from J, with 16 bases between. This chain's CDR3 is CASSQAHYVASEQYF. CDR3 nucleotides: TGCGCCAGCAGCCAAGCCCACTACGTCGCCTCCGAGCAGTACTTC.

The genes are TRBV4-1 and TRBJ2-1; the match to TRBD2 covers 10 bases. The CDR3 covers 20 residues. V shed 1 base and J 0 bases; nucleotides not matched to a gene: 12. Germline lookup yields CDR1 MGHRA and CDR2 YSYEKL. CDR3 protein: CASSQATSASGSRSYNEQFF. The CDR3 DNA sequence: TGCGCCAGCAGCCAAGCTACCTCAGCTAGCGGGAGCCGCTCCTACAATGAGCAGTTCTTC.

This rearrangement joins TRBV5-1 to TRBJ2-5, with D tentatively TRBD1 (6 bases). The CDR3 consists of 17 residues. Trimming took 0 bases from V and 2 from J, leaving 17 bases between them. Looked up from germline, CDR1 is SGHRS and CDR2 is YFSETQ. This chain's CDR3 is CASSLVEGQSGQETQYF. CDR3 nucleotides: TGCGCCAGCAGCTTGGTCGAAGGACAGTCGGGACAAGAGACCCAGTACTTC.

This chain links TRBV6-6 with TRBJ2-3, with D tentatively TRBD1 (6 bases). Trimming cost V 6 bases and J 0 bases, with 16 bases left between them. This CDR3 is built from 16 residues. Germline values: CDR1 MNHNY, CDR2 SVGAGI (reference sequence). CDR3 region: CASRHYQGLSTDTQYF. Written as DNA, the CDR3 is TGTGCCAGCAGACATTACCAGGGGCTTAGCACAGATACGCAGTATTTT.

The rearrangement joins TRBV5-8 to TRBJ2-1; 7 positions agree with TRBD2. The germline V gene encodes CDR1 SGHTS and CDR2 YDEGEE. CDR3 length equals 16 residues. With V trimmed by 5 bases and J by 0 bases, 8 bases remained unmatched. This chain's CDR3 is CASSLAGGSSYNEQFF. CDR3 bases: TGTGCCAGCAGTCTGGCAGGCGGGAGCTCCTACAATGAGCAGTTCTTC.

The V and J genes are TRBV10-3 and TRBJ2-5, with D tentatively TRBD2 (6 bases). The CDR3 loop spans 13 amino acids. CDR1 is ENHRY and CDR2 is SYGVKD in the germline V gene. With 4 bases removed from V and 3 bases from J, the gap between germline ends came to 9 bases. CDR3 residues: CAISGLEEETQYF. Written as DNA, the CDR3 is TGTGCCATCAGTGGACTAGAGGAAGAGACCCAGTACTTC.

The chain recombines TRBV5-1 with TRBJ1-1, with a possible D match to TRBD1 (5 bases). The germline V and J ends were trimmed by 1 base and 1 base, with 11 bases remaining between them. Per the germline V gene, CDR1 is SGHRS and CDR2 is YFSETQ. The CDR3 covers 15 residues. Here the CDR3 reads CASSLTQGPNTEAFF. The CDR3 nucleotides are TGCGCCAGCAGCTTGACCCAGGGCCCGAACACTGAAGCTTTCTTT.

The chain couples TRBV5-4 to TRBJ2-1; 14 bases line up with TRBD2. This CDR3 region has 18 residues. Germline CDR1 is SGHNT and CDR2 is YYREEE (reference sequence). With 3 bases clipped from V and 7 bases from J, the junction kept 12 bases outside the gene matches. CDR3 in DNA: TGTGCCAGCAGCTCGCGGACTAGCGGGAGGCTCGCAGGGAATGAGCAGTTCTTC. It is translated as CASSSRTSGRLAGNEQFF. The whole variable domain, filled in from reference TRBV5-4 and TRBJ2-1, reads ETGVTQSPTHLIKTRGQQVTLRCSSQSGHNTVSWYQQALGQGPQFIFQYYREEENGRGNFPPRFSGLQFPNYSSELNVNALELDDSALYLCASSSRTSGRLAGNEQFFGPGTRLTVL.

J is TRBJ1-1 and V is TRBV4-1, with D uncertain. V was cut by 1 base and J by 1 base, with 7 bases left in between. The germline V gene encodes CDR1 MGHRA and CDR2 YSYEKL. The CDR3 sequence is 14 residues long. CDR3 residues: CASSQVAGNTEAFF. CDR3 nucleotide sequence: TGCGCCAGCAGCCAAGTCGCCGGGAACACTGAAGCTTTCTTT.

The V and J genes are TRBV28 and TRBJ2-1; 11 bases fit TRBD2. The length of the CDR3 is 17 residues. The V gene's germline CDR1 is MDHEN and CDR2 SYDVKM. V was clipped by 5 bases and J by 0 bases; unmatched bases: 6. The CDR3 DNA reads TGTGCCAGCAGTCTAGCGGGAGGCGCTAGCTCCTACAATGAGCAGTTCTTC. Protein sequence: CASSLAGGASSYNEQFF.

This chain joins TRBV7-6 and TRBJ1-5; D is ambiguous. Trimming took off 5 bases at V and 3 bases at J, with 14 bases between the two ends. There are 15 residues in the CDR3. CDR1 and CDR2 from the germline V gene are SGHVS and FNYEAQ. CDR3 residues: CASSPRVGSNQPQHF. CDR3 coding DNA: TGTGCCAGCAGCCCCCGGGTGGGGTCCAATCAGCCCCAGCATTTT.

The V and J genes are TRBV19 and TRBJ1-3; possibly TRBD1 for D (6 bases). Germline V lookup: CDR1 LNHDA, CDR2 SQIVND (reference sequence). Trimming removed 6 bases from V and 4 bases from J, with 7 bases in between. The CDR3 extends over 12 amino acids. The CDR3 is CASSDRGNTIYF. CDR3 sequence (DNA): TGTGCCAGTAGCGACAGGGGAAACACCATATATTTT.

CDR3 loop: CASSWGRTGDESFSYEQYF. The DNA for the CDR3 is TGTGCCAGCAGTTGGGGTAGAACAGGGGACGAAAGCTTTTCCTACGAGCAGTACTTC. The J gene is TRBJ2-7, the V gene TRBV27; TRBD1 matches at 7 bases. The CDR3 runs to 19 residues. The germline gives CDR1 MNHEY, CDR2 SMNVEV (reference sequence). The V and J ends lost 4 bases and 1 base, in that order; junction bases with no gene match: 19.